These T cell receptor beta chains were read from a single sample in a study of cytomegalovirus exposure and HLA in healthy donors. Data came from immunoSEQ multiplex PCR; TCRdb stores just in-frame clones and leaves some out. In the table there are 150,000 to 200,000 clones, approximately 80% of which are singletons. Input material: PBMCs. These receptors were collected from a young woman in good health and CMV-seronegative. Each CDR3 is given with its conserved first and last residue. The order of the fields is V gene, D gene, J gene, clone size, CDR3 protein, CDR3 DNA. The D gene is left open where the match is weak. Size is stated for part of the rows, as once, few or many counts, or as a class when the clone is expanded.

TRBV5-1,TRBD1,TRBJ2-7,NA,CASSPGTGGWYEQYF,TGCGCCAGCAGCCCCGGGACAGGGGGCTGGTACGAGCAGTACTTC
TRBV10-3,NA,TRBJ2-7,NA,CAISKDNRYEQYF,TGTGCCATCAGTAAGGACAATCGCTACGAGCAGTACTTC
TRBV5-1,TRBD1,TRBJ1-1,few,CASSLDGTGAEAFF,TGCGCCAGCAGCTTGGATGGGACAGGGGCTGAAGCTTTCTTT
TRBV20-1,NA,TRBJ1-2,NA,CSARSSYGYTF,TGCAGTGCTCGTAGCTCCTATGGCTACACCTTC
TRBV27,TRBD1,TRBJ2-1,NA,CASSSKTGTLYNEQFF,TGTGCCAGCAGTTCCAAGACAGGGACCCTGTACAATGAGCAGTTCTTC
TRBV19,NA,TRBJ2-7,NA,CASSIGGSSSYEQYF,TGTGCCAGTAGTATAGGCGGTTCGAGCTCCTACGAGCAGTACTTC
TRBV2,TRBD1,TRBJ2-5,NA,CASSPAQQGAETQYF,TGTGCCAGCAGCCCAGCCCAACAGGGGGCCGAGACCCAGTACTTC
TRBV7-2,NA,TRBJ1-2,once,CASRSEPRPNYGYTF,TGTGCCAGCAGATCTGAGCCCAGGCCTAACTATGGCTACACCTTC
TRBV7-2,TRBD2,TRBJ2-1,NA,CASSLRLAGEMDEQFF,TGTGCCAGCAGCCTACGACTAGCGGGTGAGATGGATGAGCAGTTCTTC
TRBV5-7,TRBD1,TRBJ1-5,few,CASSLPRQGRQPQHF,TGTGCCAGCAGCTTGCCCCGACAGGGAAGGCAGCCCCAGCATTTT
TRBV4-3,TRBD1,TRBJ2-1,few,CASSQDRPNEQFF,TGCGCCAGCAGCCAGGACAGGCCGAATGAGCAGTTCTTC
TRBV4-2,TRBD2,TRBJ2-3,NA,CASRPGTSGTDTQYF,TGTGCCAGCAGGCCCGGGACTAGCGGCACAGATACGCAGTATTTT
TRBV27,NA,TRBJ1-1,NA,CASSYRGEGTEAFF,TGTGCCAGCAGTTATCGGGGGGAGGGCACTGAAGCTTTCTTT
TRBV4-3,NA,TRBJ1-3,NA,CASSQSSRSSGNTIYF,TGCGCCAGCAGCCAATCTAGTCGGAGCTCTGGAAACACCATATATTTT
TRBV27,NA,TRBJ2-5,NA,CASSLMGAPETQYF,TGTGCCAGCAGTTTGATGGGGGCGCCGGAGACCCAGTACTTC
TRBV4-1,NA,TRBJ2-7,NA,CASCRLLFTGEQYF,TGCGCCAGCTGCCGACTGCTTTTCACGGGAGAGCAGTACTTC
TRBV30,NA,TRBJ1-2,NA,CAWRAGTTYGYTF,TGTGCCTGGAGGGCCGGGACAACCTATGGCTACACCTTC
TRBV28,NA,TRBJ2-7,NA,CASSLIGRGSEQYF,TGTGCCAGCAGTTTAATCGGGAGAGGAAGCGAGCAGTACTTC
TRBV7-2,TRBD1,TRBJ2-1,once,CASSSGQAGRDEQFF,TGTGCCAGCAGCTCGGGACAGGCTGGGCGGGATGAGCAGTTCTTC
TRBV9,TRBD2,TRBJ2-5,NA,CASSVASVASGEETQYF,TGTGCCAGCAGCGTAGCAAGTGTAGCTAGCGGGGAAGAGACCCAGTACTTC
TRBV7-2,TRBD1,TRBJ2-6,NA,CASSFLRDRGTSGANVLTF,TGTGCCAGCAGCTTCCTCCGGGACAGGGGGACATCTGGGGCCAACGTCCTGACTTTC
TRBV19,NA,TRBJ2-3,NA,CAAASGDLHTDTQYF,TGTGCCGCAGCATCTGGAGATCTCCACACAGATACGCAGTATTTT
TRBV10-2,NA,TRBJ2-2,NA,CASSISGSNTGELFF,TGCGCCAGCAGTATCTCGGGATCGAACACCGGGGAGCTGTTTTTT
TRBV5-6,NA,TRBJ1-2,few,CASSPTERLTVVGYTF,TGTGCCAGCAGCCCCACCGAACGCCTGACTGTCGTGGGCTACACCTTC
TRBV30,NA,TRBJ1-4,few,CAWTTGSLNEKLFF,TGTGCCTGGACCACGGGGTCTCTTAATGAAAAACTGTTTTTT
TRBV11-2,TRBD1,TRBJ1-2,NA,CASSLEPDRVSYGYTF,TGTGCCAGCAGCTTAGAGCCGGACAGGGTGTCCTATGGCTACACCTTC
TRBV10-3,TRBD1,TRBJ2-7,NA,CAISGGGTGVYEQYF,TGTGCCATCAGTGGGGGGGGGACAGGGGTGTACGAGCAGTACTTC
TRBV28,NA,TRBJ2-4,NA,CASRGGRGFNIQYF,TGTGCCAGCAGGGGGGGGAGGGGGTTTAACATTCAGTACTTC
TRBV5-1,NA,TRBJ2-1,NA,CASSESEWNEQFF,TGCGCCAGCAGCGAATCAGAATGGAATGAGCAGTTCTTC
TRBV29-1,TRBD1,TRBJ2-1,NA,CSVGGTGSSYNEQFF,TGCAGCGTCGGTGGGACAGGGAGCTCCTACAATGAGCAGTTCTTC
TRBV19,TRBD2,TRBJ2-1,NA,CASSMGQGSGRANEQFF,TGTGCCAGTAGTATGGGGCAAGGTAGCGGGAGGGCGAATGAGCAGTTCTTC
TRBV12-5,TRBD1,TRBJ2-1,NA,CASGLMGQGAYNEQFF,TGTGCTAGTGGTTTGATGGGGCAGGGGGCCTACAATGAGCAGTTCTTC
TRBV7-9,TRBD1,TRBJ2-7,few,CASSSADRGYYEQYF,TGTGCCAGCAGCTCAGCGGACAGGGGGTACTACGAGCAGTACTTC
TRBV19,NA,TRBJ2-1,NA,CASSILLRGSYNEQFF,TGTGCCAGTAGTATCCTTCTCAGGGGCTCCTACAATGAGCAGTTCTTC
TRBV27,TRBD2,TRBJ2-3,once,CASSFGGRGRDTQYF,TGTGCCAGCAGTTTTGGCGGGAGGGGAAGAGATACGCAGTATTTT
TRBV6-5,TRBD2,TRBJ2-1,NA,CASSYLLAGGVNEQFF,TGTGCCAGCAGTTACCTCCTAGCGGGAGGGGTCAATGAGCAGTTCTTC